This TCR beta chain was recorded in a study of beta chain features in type 1 diabetes. This CDR3 spans 13 amino acids. Germline CDR1 SGHTA, CDR2 FQGNSA. Trimming removed 1 base at V and 2 bases at J, with 6 bases between. The authors reverse transcribed all of the isolated RNA, so sequencing captured expressed TCRB transcripts. Some clones are missing from TCRdb's copy, which holds only in-frame ones; the method was immunoSEQ multiplex PCR. The data show just over 600,000 clones, around 15% seen once. V gene TRBV7-2 combines with J gene TRBJ2-7; unclear D gene. Sequenced material: naive CD4+ T cells from blood. This TCR was sampled from a man younger than 30 in good health. CDR3 coding DNA: TGTGCCAGCAGCTTAGAGTATCCCTACGAGCAGTACTTC. Translating it yields CASSLEYPYEQYF. Full variable domain (outside the CDR3, taken from reference TRBV7-2 and TRBJ2-7): GAGVSQSPSNKVTEKGKDVELRCDPISGHTALYWYRQSLGQGLEFLIYFQGNSAPDKSGLPSDRFSAERTGGSVSTLTIQRTQQEDSAVYLCASSLEYPYEQYFGPGTRLTVT.